This TCR beta chain came from a study of CXCR3-negative and CXCR3-positive naive CD8 T cells. TRB cDNA was prepared as libraries by UMI-labeled 5' RACE. TCRdb re-called the 5' RACE reads and catalogs CDR3 proteins one per entry, DNA excluded. The repertoire table contains more than 45,000 distinct CDR3 sequences. The TCR sequence derives from a human donor in good health. Some clones in this sample may be carry-over from other donors' samples. The sequencing input was memory CD8+ T cells from blood.

The CDR3 sequence is CASTPRTDSNQPQHF. J is TRBJ1-5 and V is TRBV6-2 or TRBV6-3; the TRBD1 assignment by TCRdb is unverifiable without DNA. The length of the CDR3 is 15 residues. Germline V gives CDR1 MNHEY, CDR2 SVGEGT.